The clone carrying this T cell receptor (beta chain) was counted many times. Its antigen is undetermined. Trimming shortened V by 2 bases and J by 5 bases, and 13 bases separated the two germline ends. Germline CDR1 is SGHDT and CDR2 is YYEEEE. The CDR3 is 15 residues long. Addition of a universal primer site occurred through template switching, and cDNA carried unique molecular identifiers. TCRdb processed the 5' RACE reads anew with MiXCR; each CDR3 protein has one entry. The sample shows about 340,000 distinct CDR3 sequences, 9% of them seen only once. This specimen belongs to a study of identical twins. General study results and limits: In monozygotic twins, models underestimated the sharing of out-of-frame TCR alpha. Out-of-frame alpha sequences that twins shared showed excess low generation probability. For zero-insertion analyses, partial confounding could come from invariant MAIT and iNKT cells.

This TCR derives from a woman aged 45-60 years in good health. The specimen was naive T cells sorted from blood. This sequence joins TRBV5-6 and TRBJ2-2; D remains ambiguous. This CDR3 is CASSFLGLQTGELFF. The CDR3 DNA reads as TGTGCCAGCAGCTTCCTCGGGTTACAGACCGGGGAGCTGTTTTTT.